This T cell receptor beta chain was observed in a study of T cells in Graves' hyperthyroidism and ophthalmopathy. Study-level points and caveats: Most thyroid clonotypes expanded above 0.001 were also detected in blood. A 13 V-J model separated ophthalmopathy from stable hyperthyroidism.

Using RNA transcripts as the source, TCR beta CDR3 regions were amplified. In the first-round RT-PCR of the TCR CDR3, the HTBI primer set was used. TCRdb used MiXCR to reprocess the multiplex PCR reads, holding one entry per CDR3 protein. The table lists hundreds of thousands of distinct CDR3 sequences, approximately 20% of them singletons. Stable Graves' hyperthyroidism meant no ophthalmopathy progression within 18 months. Recently diagnosed hyperthyroidism of less than 2 months' duration affected patients aged 18 to 65. V shed 0 bases and J shed 1 base, with 12 bases lying between them. The CDR3 length is 16 residues. Germline values: CDR1 SQVTM, CDR2 ANQGSEA. In this sample, this clonotype turned up a few times. Its target is not known.

The chain has TRBV29-1 and TRBJ2-2; a weak D match, TRBD1 (5 bases). The sequence was collected from a woman aged 18-30 years with Graves' hyperthyroidism. Sequenced: blood. The CDR3 DNA follows: TGCAGCGTTGAAGATCCAGGGCTCTTGAACACCGGGGAGCTGTTTTTT. This encodes CSVEDPGLLNTGELFF.